Sequencing of this TCR beta chain was carried out in a study of PD-1 blockade in classical Hodgkin lymphoma (dated by TCRdb to 2018 to 2021). In terms of the full investigation: Nivolumab dosing was 3 mg/kg intravenously every 2 weeks, continuing until either disease progression or unacceptable toxicity. A peripheral blood immune signature of response to PD-1 blockade in classical Hodgkin lymphoma was defined using TCR beta sequencing and CyTOF. Points the paper makes about the study in general: A significant rise by C4D1 was seen in CD4+ but not CD8+ TCR diversity (p=0.0027 vs p=0.16), with the rise being most apparent in complete responders (p=0.02). The study was limited to a single clinical trial cohort, and causes of repertoire differences, possibly disease activity or prior therapy, remained undefined. Baseline TCR diversity was reported to be lower in newly diagnosed patients than in healthy donors and to be lower still in relapsed/refractory patients. Patients starting nivolumab less than 1 year after ASCT had lower diversity and were excluded from later analyses to avoid confounding by immune reconstitution. Baseline diversity similar to that of newly diagnosed patients was observed in trial patients achieving complete response, whereas significantly lower diversity was observed in partial responders and progressors.

Points on this clone: There is no known antigen for this receptor. Base qualities are not at hand, and no much larger clone is one base apart.

The time point label corresponds to: cycle 4 day 1 (C4D1), after 6 weeks of nivolumab. Every trial patient had relapsed following autologous stem cell transplantation, and prior brentuximab vedotin exposure was what differed among cohorts A, B and C. The trial cohort comprised 60 or so patients with relapsed/refractory classical Hodgkin lymphoma whose best overall responses were complete response, partial response or progressive disease. Single-agent nivolumab was administered to trial patients in the multi-cohort phase II CheckMate 205 trial. An independent review committee assessed best overall response using the 2007 International Working Group response criteria. PBMCs from the trial were collected at three points: immediately before nivolumab initiation (C1D1), and during therapy at cycle 2 day 1 and cycle 4 day 1. After peripheral blood was drawn into 8 mL Vacutainer Cell Preparation Tubes, PBMCs were isolated by centrifugation and then cryopreserved.

Genomic DNA was extracted with the Qiagen DNeasy kit from unsorted PBMCs and from negatively selected CD4+ and CD8+ fractions. TCR beta CDR3 regions were subjected to amplification by immunoSEQ multiplex PCR with primers that anneal to V and J segments. A synthetic immune receptor repertoire was used to minimize amplification bias, and any residual bias was removed computationally once sequencing was done. Under the source paper's analysis protocol: Repertoire diversity was quantified as the Shannon entropy index using custom Python scripts. Unsorted, CD4+ and CD8+ repertoires were analyzed separately, except for combined analyses in which CD4+ and CD8+ sequences were merged in silico. Clonal expansion was defined as a frequency increase of at least 2-fold after treatment compared with C1D1, and clones undetected at baseline were assigned a pseudocount of 0.5. Singleton clones were defined as clones with 0 or 1 copy at C1D1, and non-singleton clones were defined as clones with 2 or more copies. Clones expanded in unsorted samples were assigned a CD4+, CD8+ or unknown annotation through matching of protein sequences in sorted samples from the same patient. Wilcoxon tests on paired samples were used to test diversity changes from C1D1 to C4D1. As stored in TCRdb, this immuneACCESS dataset retains in-frame rearrangements with V and J assigned. A fraction of the clones does not appear; measured against another copy, unresolved V genes explain less than half of the discrepancy, and the remainder lacks a known reason. V and J calls and clone size come straight from that table; D and trimming were deduced from the DNA. The sample table shows more than 90,000 clones, and around 80% are seen once. The top ten hold over 8% of the sample.

The TCR was taken from a human donor with classical Hodgkin lymphoma. The sequencing used peripheral blood mononuclear cells (PBMCs), collected before the fourth cycle of nivolumab.

In nucleotide form, the sequence is TGTGCCAGCACCACGGGCCTCCCCTGGGCCAATGAGCAGTTCTTC. It specifies CASTTGLPWANEQFF. The rearrangement combines TRBV6-6 with TRBJ2-1; no confident D gene assignment can be made. V loses 7 bases of germline sequence and J loses 6 bases, and the interval between the two ends is 19 bases. The germline V gene (reference sequence) provides CDR1 MNHNY and CDR2 SVGAGI. The cysteine opens and the phenylalanine closes a CDR3 of 15 amino acids. The kept DNA is CDR3 alone, 45 bases in frame from the first base.